Listed here is a single T cell receptor beta chain. These data belong to a study of blood T cell repertoires in COVID-19. As for the study in general: The analysed material was cDNA or gDNA that came from T cells, B-cell-depleted T cells, or PBMCs.

The CDR3 runs 21 residues. J lost 0 bases, V lost 5 bases, and 20 bases had no gene match. Germline V CDR1 and CDR2: MNHNY, SVGAGI (reference sequence). In the study's own analysis: How many nucleated cells were present was estimated from reference gene primer amplification. Measured with immunoSEQ multiplex PCR; TCRdb has only the in-frame clones, and not every one. That table is the source of V, J and clone size, and D and trimming were worked out from the DNA. The sample holds 140,000 to 150,000 clones, more than 70% seen once. This clonotype was sampled from a human donor in a cohort sampled during active COVID-19. The chain employs TRBV6-6 and TRBJ1-4, with 8 bases matching TRBD1. Sequenced sample: peripheral blood. CDR3 region: CASSRLPRTGRSEPTNEKLFF. DNA of the CDR3: TGTGCCAGCAGTCGGCTCCCTCGGACAGGGAGAAGTGAACCAACTAATGAAAAACTGTTTTTT.